This entry lists 11 T cell receptor beta chains sequenced from one sample in a study of Ad26.COV2.S vaccination and SARS-CoV-2 variants. This table comes from immunoSEQ multiplex PCR, and its TCRdb copy is limited to in-frame clones, with some not included. The data show 500,000 or so clones, with around 90% seen just once and over 10% held by the top ten. Treatment specified: about 20 received Ad26.COV2.S at low or high dose, single or two shots; about 5 received placebo; per-sample allocation not given. Sampling happened 63 days after the first vaccine or placebo injection. Source: peripheral blood, taken in a trial of Ad26.COV2.S vaccine versus placebo. These receptors came from a person between 18 and 59 years old who received the Ad26.COV2.S COVID-19 vaccine or a placebo.

V gene TRBV16 combines with J gene TRBJ1-3; D is unresolved. Germline CDR1 is KGHSY and CDR2 is FQNENV. This CDR3 spans 15 amino acids. The germline V and J ends were trimmed by 2 bases and 0 bases, with 8 bases remaining between them. The DNA for the CDR3 is TGTGCCAGCAGCCAAACCCGTTCCTCTGGAAACACCATATATTTT. Its protein product is CASSQTRSSGNTIYF. Supplemented by reference TRBV16 and TRBJ1-3, the full variable domain reads GEEVAQTPKHLVRGEGQKAKLYCAPIKGHSYVFWYQQVLKNEFKFLISFQNENVFDETGMPKERFSAKCLPNSPCSLEIQATKLEDSAVYFCASSQTRSSGNTIYFGEGSWLTVV.

The CDR3 region has the DNA TGCAGCGTTAAACTCTCTATAGAGCAGTACTTC. Amino acids: CSVKLSIEQYF. The chain combines TRBV29-1 with TRBJ2-7; D gene ambiguous. V was shortened by 5 bases and J by 7 bases, with 12 bases between the two germline ends. The CDR3 spans 11 residues. Germline lookup yields CDR1 SQVTM and CDR2 ANQGSEA.

J is TRBJ1-6 and V is TRBV9; D is uncertain. Deletions cut 3 bases from V and 9 bases from J, with 10 bases between. The CDR3 consists of 13 residues. In germline, CDR1 is SGDLS, CDR2 YYNGEE. The CDR3 DNA follows: TGTGCCAGCAGCGGCCTCAGTGTTTCACCCCTCCACTTT. Encoded protein: CASSGLSVSPLHF.

The J gene is TRBJ1-5, the V gene TRBV6-1, with D unclear. Germline CDR1 and CDR2: MNHNS and SASEGT. The CDR3 runs to 15 residues. The V end lost 2 bases, the J end lost 5 bases, and 13 bases lay between the germline ends. The CDR3 region has the DNA TGTGCCAGCAGTGAATTTAGCGGGCGGGATCAGCCCCAGCATTTT. Encoded protein: CASSEFSGRDQPQHF.

V gene TRBV7-2 combines with J gene TRBJ2-5, with TRBD2 identical over 7 bases. This CDR3 region has 13 residues. Germline lookup yields CDR1 SGHTA and CDR2 FQGNSA. Germline trimming cut 5 bases from V and 5 bases from J; bases unmatched to any gene: 5. The DNA for the CDR3 is TGTGCCAGCAGCCCGAGGGGAGGGGAGACCCAGTACTTC. As protein: CASSPRGGETQYF.

The genes are TRBV15 and TRBJ2-5; D is unresolved. The CDR3 is 14 residues long. Germline lookup yields CDR1 LNHNV and CDR2 YYDKDF (reference sequence). The V gene lost 3 bases and the J gene lost 2 bases, with 10 bases spanning the gap. The CDR3 loop reads CATSRGITQETQYF. In DNA, the CDR3 is TGTGCCACCAGCAGGGGAATTACGCAAGAGACCCAGTACTTC.

This sequence joins TRBV5-1 and TRBJ2-2; TRBD2 agrees at 9 bases. CDR1 and CDR2 (germline): SGHRS, YFSETQ. This CDR3 spans 16 amino acids. Losses at the gene ends were 4 bases for V and 4 bases for J; bases not matched to a gene: 8. The CDR3 region is CASSPPAGGPTGELFF. CDR3 coding DNA: TGCGCCAGCAGCCCCCCGGCGGGAGGGCCCACCGGGGAGCTGTTTTTT.

With regard to this clone: Other DNA sequences in this specimen translate into the identical CDR3. The V call is TRBV5-1, the J call TRBJ2-3; 9 nucleotides agree with TRBD2. CDR1 and CDR2 (germline): SGHRS, YFSETQ. The CDR3 totals 15 residues. Trimming cost V 2 bases and J 1 base; bases outside gene matches: 2. This chain's CDR3 is CASSLVAGGTDTQYF. In DNA, the CDR3 is TGCGCCAGCAGCTTAGTAGCGGGAGGCACAGATACGCAGTATTTT.

The chain combines TRBV19 with TRBJ1-1; the D gene is possibly TRBD1 (5 bases). Trimming cost V 7 bases and J 1 base, with 16 bases left between them. Germline CDR1 is LNHDA and CDR2 is SQIVND (reference sequence). The CDR3 covers 15 residues. CDR3 sequence reads: CASKGYRRGNTEAFF. CDR3 DNA sequence: TGTGCCAGTAAAGGTTACCGGAGGGGGAACACTGAAGCTTTCTTT.

This chain connects TRBV30 to TRBJ2-7; no reliable D call. The V end was cut by 1 base, the J end by 7 bases, with 11 bases between. CDR3 length equals 12 residues. Per germline, CDR1 GTSNPN and CDR2 SVGIG (reference sequence). CDR3 amino acids: CAWSAPAREQYF. CDR3 sequence (DNA): TGTGCCTGGAGTGCCCCCGCCCGAGAGCAGTACTTC.

The chain links TRBV5-8 to TRBJ2-3; the D gene could be TRBD1 or TRBD2 (5 bases each). CDR3 length: 14 amino acids. Per germline, CDR1 SGHTS and CDR2 YDEGEE. Trimming cost V 4 bases and J 5 bases, with 14 bases left between them. The CDR3 DNA reads TGTGCCAGCAGCCCCGTCGGGGCTCTAGATACGCAGTATTTT. Translating gives CASSPVGALDTQYF.